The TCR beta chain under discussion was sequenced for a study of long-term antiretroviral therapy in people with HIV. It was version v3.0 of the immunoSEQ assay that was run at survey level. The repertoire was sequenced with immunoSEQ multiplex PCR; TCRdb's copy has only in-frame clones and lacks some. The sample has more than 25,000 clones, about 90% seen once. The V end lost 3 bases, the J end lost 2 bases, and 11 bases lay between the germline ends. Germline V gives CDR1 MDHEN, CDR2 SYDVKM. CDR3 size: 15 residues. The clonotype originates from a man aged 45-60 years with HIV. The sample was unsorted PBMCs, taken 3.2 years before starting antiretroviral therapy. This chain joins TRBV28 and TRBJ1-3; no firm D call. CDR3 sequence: CASSFLGGAGNTIYF. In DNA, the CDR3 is TGTGCCAGCAGTTTCCTTGGCGGGGCTGGAAACACCATATATTTT.